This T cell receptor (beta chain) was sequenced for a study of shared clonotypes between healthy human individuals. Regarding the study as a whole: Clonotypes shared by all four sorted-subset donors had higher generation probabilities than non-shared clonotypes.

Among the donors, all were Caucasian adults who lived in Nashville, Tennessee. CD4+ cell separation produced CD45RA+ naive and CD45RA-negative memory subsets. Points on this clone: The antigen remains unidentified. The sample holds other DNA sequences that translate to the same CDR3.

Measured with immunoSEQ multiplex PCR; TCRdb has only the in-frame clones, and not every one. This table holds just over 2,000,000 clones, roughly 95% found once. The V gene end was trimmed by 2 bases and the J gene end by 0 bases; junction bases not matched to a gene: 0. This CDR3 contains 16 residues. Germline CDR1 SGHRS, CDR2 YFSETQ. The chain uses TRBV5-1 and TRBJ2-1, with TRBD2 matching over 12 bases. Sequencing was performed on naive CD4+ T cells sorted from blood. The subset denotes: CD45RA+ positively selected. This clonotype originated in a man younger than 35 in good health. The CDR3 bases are TGCGCCAGCAGCTTACTAGCGGGGGGCTCCTACAATGAGCAGTTCTTC. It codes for CASSLLAGGSYNEQFF.